The 9 T cell receptor beta chains reported below all come from one sample, sequenced in a study of blood T cell repertoires in COVID-19 (TCRdb year 2020). The library was generated by the immunoSEQ multiplex PCR assay. What TCRdb holds here is the immuneACCESS table cut down to in-frame rearrangements. Part of the clones is not present; checked against another copy, under half of the missing clones reflect an unresolved V gene, and the others are unexplained. This sample has more than 60,000 clones in its table, and 88% of those were observed once. Over 9% of the sample rests with the top ten. The sample comprised PBMCs or T cells enriched from blood (not recorded which). These receptors came from a woman aged 40 to 50 who had recovered from COVID-19.

The chain links TRBV18 to TRBJ1-2; 7 bases map to TRBD1. CDR1 and CDR2 (germline): KGHSH, LQKENI. J lost 1 base, V lost 3 bases, and 2 bases had no gene match. The CDR3 is 14 residues long. In DNA, the CDR3 is TGTGCCAGCTCACCCGGACAGGATAACTATGGCTACACCTTC. Translated, it gives CASSPGQDNYGYTF.

The V gene is TRBV7-3, the J gene TRBJ1-1, with D possibly TRBD1 on 5 matching bases. CDR1 SGHTA and CDR2 FQGTGA come from the germline V gene. CDR3 length: 14 residues. Deletions cut 5 bases from V and 3 bases from J, with 13 bases between. CDR3: CASSPRRGDTEAFF. As DNA, the CDR3 is TGTGCCAGCAGCCCCAGACGGGGGGACACTGAAGCTTTCTTT.

This chain links TRBV11-3 with TRBJ2-6, with D tentatively TRBD2 (6 bases). CDR3 length: 19 amino acids. CDR1 and CDR2 (germline): SGHNT, YENEEA. V was cut by 1 base and J by 1 base, with 17 bases left in between. The CDR3 DNA is TGTGCCAGCAGCTTAGTGCGGGGCAGGCCTCTTTCTGGGGCCAACGTCCTGACTTTC. Translating gives CASSLVRGRPLSGANVLTF.

The genes are TRBV28 and TRBJ2-2; 9 nucleotides agree with TRBD1. The junction had 9 bases not matched to a gene; V was cut back by 5 bases and J by 5 bases. Germline CDR1 reads MDHEN; CDR2 reads SYDVKM. The CDR3 runs to 16 residues. The CDR3 DNA reads TGTGCCAGCAGTCCGGACAGGGGTCTTGTGACCGGGGAGCTGTTTTTT. This codes for CASSPDRGLVTGELFF. The whole variable domain, filled in from reference TRBV28 and TRBJ2-2, reads DVKVTQSSRYLVKRTGEKVFLECVQDMDHENMFWYRQDPGLGLRLIYFSYDVKMKEKGDIPEGYSVSREKKERFSLILESASTNQTSMYLCASSPDRGLVTGELFFGEGSRLTVL.

The chain combines TRBV14 with TRBJ2-7, with D hard to call. Germline CDR1 SGHDN, CDR2 FVKESK. The CDR3 consists of 13 residues. V was clipped by 1 base and J by 4 bases, with 8 bases between them. The CDR3 sequence: CASSQGVFYEQYF. The DNA for the CDR3 is TGTGCCAGCAGCCAAGGCGTATTTTACGAGCAGTACTTC.

The chain has TRBV6-6 and TRBJ2-2, with D perhaps TRBD2 (6 bases). Trimming took off 5 bases at V and 7 bases at J, with 14 bases between the two ends. The length of the CDR3 is 14 residues. Germline lookup yields CDR1 MNHNY and CDR2 SVGAGI (reference sequence). The DNA for the CDR3 is TGTGCCAGCAGTAAAGGAGGGGCGGGCGGGGAGCTGTTTTTT. It is translated as CASSKGGAGGELFF.

This rearrangement joins TRBV5-1 to TRBJ1-3, with TRBD1 as a possible D gene (6 bases). Trimming cost V 0 bases and J 2 bases, with 9 bases left between them. CDR3 length: 15 residues. CDR1 is SGHRS, CDR2 YFSETQ, per germline. The CDR3 coding sequence is TGCGCCAGCAGCTTGGAGTCAGGGGCTGGAAACACCATATATTTT. This sequence encodes CASSLESGAGNTIYF.

The chain uses TRBV12-3 or TRBV12-4 and TRBJ1-1; no firm D call. Trimming took 2 bases from V and 5 from J, leaving 9 bases between them. The CDR3 runs to 13 residues. The CDR3 coding sequence is TGTGCCAGCAGTTTATTTGCGGGTACTGAAGCTTTCTTT. Amino acid sequence: CASSLFAGTEAFF.

The chain links TRBV6-1 to TRBJ1-5; D not certain. The CDR3 has 12 amino acids. Germline CDR1 reads MNHNS; CDR2 reads SASEGT. V was cut by 6 bases and J by 0 bases, with 3 bases left in between. The CDR3: CASSLSNQPQHF. The CDR3, as DNA: TGTGCCAGCAGCCTTAGCAATCAGCCCCAGCATTTT.